This is a list of T cell receptor beta chains from one sample in a study of Graves' ophthalmopathy and Graves' hyperthyroidism. One entry per CDR3 protein results from TCRdb running MiXCR on the multiplex PCR reads. The sample has hundreds of thousands of distinct CDR3 sequences; around 50% are singletons. Material: peripheral blood. These receptors originate from an adult man with Graves' ophthalmopathy. CDR3s include the opening cysteine and the closing phenylalanine or tryptophan. A D gene is named only where the DNA matches it firmly. Some rows have no size entry. The others give once, few or many, or a class for an expanded clone.

CDR3nt	CDR3aa	len	d_gene	j_gene	v_gene	abundance
TGCAGTGCTAAACGGACAGGGGGAGATGGCTATGGCTACACCTTC	CSAKRTGGDGYGYTF	15	TRBD1	TRBJ1-2	TRBV20-1	.
TGTGCCATCAGTGTAGGTAAATCCCGCACTGAAGCTTTCTTT	CAISVGKSRTEAFF	14	.	TRBJ1-1	TRBV10-3	once
TGTGCCAGCAGTCCACAGACGTACCAAGAGACCCAGTACTTC	CASSPQTYQETQYF	14	.	TRBJ2-5	TRBV10-3	few
TGCGCCAGCAGCCACGGGGGGGACAGGGGGAAAGAGACCCAGTACTTC	CASSHGGDRGKETQYF	16	TRBD1	TRBJ2-5	TRBV25-1	.
TGCGCCAGCAGCTTGGGAGAGAACACTGAAGCTTTCTTT	CASSLGENTEAFF	13	.	TRBJ1-1	TRBV5-1	many
TGTGCCAGCAGCCGCGGAGGGTGGGGGTACGAGCAGTACTTC	CASSRGGWGYEQYF	14	.	TRBJ2-7	TRBV9	.
TGTGCTAGTGGACCGAAAGGGATAGGGCATCAGCCCCAGCATTTT	CASGPKGIGHQPQHF	15	.	TRBJ1-5	TRBV12-5	.
TGTGCCAGCAGCCAAGTGGGGTCTGACGAAAAACTGTTTTTT	CASSQVGSDEKLFF	14	.	TRBJ1-4	TRBV7-2	.
TGTGCCAGCAGCTCCCGGCTGGGAGGGTATGAGACCCAGTACTTC	CASSSRLGGYETQYF	15	TRBD2	TRBJ2-5	TRBV7-8	few
TGTGCCAGCAGCCTTTGGGACCCTGCAACTAATGAAAAACTGTTTTTT	CASSLWDPATNEKLFF	16	.	TRBJ1-4	TRBV2	.